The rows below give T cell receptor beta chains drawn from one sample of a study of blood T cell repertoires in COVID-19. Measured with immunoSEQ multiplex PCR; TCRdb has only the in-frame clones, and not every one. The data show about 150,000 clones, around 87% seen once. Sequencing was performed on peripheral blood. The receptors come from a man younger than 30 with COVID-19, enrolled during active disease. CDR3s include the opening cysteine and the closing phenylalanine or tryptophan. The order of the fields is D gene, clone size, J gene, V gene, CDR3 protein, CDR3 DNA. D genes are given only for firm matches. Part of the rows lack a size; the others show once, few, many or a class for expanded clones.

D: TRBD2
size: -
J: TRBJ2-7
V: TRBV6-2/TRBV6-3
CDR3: CASSHLAGGPVALSEQYF
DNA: TGTGCCAGCAGTCACCTAGCGGGAGGGCCAGTCGCGTTAAGCGAGCAGTACTTC

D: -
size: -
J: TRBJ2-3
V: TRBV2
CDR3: CASRETGLSTDTQYF
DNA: TGTGCCAGCAGGGAAACAGGGCTTAGCACAGATACGCAGTATTTT

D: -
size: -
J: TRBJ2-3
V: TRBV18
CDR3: CASSPLDRDTQYF
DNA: TGTGCCAGCTCACCACTTGATCGGGATACGCAGTATTTT

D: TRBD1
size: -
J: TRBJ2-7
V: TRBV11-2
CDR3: CASSFRAGGELQNEQYF
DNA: TGTGCCAGCAGCTTCAGGGCAGGGGGCGAGCTCCAGAACGAGCAGTACTTC

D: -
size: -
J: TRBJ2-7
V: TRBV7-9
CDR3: CASSSIEGFFYEQYF
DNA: TGTGCCAGCAGCTCAATAGAGGGTTTCTTCTACGAGCAGTACTTC

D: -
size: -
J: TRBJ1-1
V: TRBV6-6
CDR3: CASSYTGWNTEAFF
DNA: TGTGCCAGCAGTTATACAGGGTGGAACACTGAAGCTTTCTTT

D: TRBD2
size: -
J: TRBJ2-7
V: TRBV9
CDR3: CASAHGERGSSYEQYF
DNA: TGTGCCAGCGCCCACGGCGAGCGGGGGAGCTCCTACGAGCAGTACTTC

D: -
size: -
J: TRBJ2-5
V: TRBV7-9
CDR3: CASSLQNQETQYF
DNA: TGTGCCAGCAGCTTACAAAACCAAGAGACCCAGTACTTC

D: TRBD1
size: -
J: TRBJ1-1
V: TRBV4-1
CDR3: CASSRQGTGGRGEAFF
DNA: TGCGCCAGCAGCCGACAAGGGACAGGGGGTAGGGGTGAAGCTTTCTTT

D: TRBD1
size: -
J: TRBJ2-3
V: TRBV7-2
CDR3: CASSLGTGDTDTQYF
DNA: TGTGCCAGCAGCCTGGGGACAGGGGATACAGATACGCAGTATTTT

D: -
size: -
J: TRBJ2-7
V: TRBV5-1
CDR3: CASSPDRTYEQYF
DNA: TGCGCCAGCAGCCCCGACAGGACCTACGAGCAGTACTTC

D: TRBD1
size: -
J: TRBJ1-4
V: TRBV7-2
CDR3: CASSPTGGTNEKLLF
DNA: TGTGCCAGCAGCCCTACAGGGGGAACTAATGAAAAACTGCTTTTT

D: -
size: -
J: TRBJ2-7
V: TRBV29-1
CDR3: CSVEAVDEQYF
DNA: TGCAGCGTTGAAGCAGTCGACGAGCAGTACTTC

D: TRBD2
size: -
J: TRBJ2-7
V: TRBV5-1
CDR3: CASSLDGRRSEQYF
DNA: TGCGCCAGCAGCTTGGACGGGAGGAGGTCCGAGCAGTACTTC

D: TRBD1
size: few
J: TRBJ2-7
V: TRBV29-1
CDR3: CSVHTGAFYEQYF
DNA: TGCAGCGTTCACACAGGGGCCTTCTACGAGCAGTACTTC

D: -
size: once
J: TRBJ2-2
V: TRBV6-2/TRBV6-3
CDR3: CASSYVLANTGELFF
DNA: TGTGCCAGCAGTTATGTACTCGCGAACACCGGGGAGCTGTTTTTT

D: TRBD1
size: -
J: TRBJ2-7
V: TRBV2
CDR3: CASSGDETGVPYEQYF
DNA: TGTGCCAGCAGTGGGGACGAGACAGGGGTTCCCTACGAGCAGTACTTC

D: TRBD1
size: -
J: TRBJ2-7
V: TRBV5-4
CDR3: CASSLGQGINEQYF
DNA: TGTGCCAGCAGCTTGGGACAGGGGATAAACGAGCAGTACTTC

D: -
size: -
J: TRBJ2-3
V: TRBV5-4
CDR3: CATWESTDTQYF
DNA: TGTGCCACCTGGGAGAGCACAGATACGCAGTATTTT

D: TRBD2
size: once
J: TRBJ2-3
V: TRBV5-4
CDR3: CATAAGRTDTQYF
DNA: TGTGCCACTGCGGCCGGGAGGACTGATACGCAGTATTTT

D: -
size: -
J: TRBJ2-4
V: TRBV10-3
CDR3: CAISGGLTKNIQYF
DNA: TGTGCCATCAGTGGGGGACTCACCAAAAACATTCAGTACTTC

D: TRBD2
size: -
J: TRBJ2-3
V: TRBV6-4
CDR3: CASSLTSEDTQYF
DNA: TGTGCCAGCAGCCTAACTAGCGAAGATACGCAGTATTTT

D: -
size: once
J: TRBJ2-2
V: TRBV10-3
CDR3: CAISESQGNTGELFF
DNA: TGTGCCATCAGTGAGAGTCAGGGGAACACCGGGGAGCTGTTTTTT

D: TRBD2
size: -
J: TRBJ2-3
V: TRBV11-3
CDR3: CASSLGLLAGATDTQYF
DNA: TGTGCCAGCAGCTTGGGTTTGCTAGCGGGAGCCACAGATACGCAGTATTTT

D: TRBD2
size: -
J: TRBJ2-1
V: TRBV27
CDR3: CASKSLTSGRRGNEQFF
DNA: TGTGCCAGCAAATCTCTGACTAGCGGGAGAAGGGGCAATGAGCAGTTCTTC

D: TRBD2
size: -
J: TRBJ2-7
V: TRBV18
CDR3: CASCPSGSLREQYF
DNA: TGTGCCAGCTGTCCTAGCGGGAGCCTCCGCGAGCAGTACTTC

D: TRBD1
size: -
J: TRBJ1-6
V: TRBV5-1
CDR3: CASRRDRVWSPLHF
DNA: TGCGCCAGCAGGCGCGACAGGGTGTGGTCACCCCTCCACTTT

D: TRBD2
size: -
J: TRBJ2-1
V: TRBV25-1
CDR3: CASSGGLALYNEQFF
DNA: TGTGCCAGCAGTGGTGGACTAGCACTGTACAATGAGCAGTTCTTC

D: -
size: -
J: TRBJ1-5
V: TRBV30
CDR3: CAWSVIQNQPQHF
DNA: TGTGCCTGGAGTGTAATACAGAATCAGCCCCAGCATTTT

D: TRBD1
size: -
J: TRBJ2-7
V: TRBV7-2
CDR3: CASRQGAGYEQYF
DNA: TGTGCCAGCAGGCAGGGGGCTGGGTACGAGCAGTACTTC

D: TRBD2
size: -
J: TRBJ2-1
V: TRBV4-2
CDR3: CASSQGTSGSYNEQFF
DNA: TGTGCCAGCAGCCAAGGGACTAGCGGCTCCTACAATGAGCAGTTCTTC

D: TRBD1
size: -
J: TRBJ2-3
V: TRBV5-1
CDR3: CASSSGQGWTDTQYF
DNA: TGCGCCAGCAGCTCGGGACAGGGGTGGACAGATACGCAGTATTTT

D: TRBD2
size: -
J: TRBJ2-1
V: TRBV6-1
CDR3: CASSEEGLDYNEQFF
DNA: TGTGCCAGCAGTGAAGAGGGACTAGACTACAATGAGCAGTTCTTC

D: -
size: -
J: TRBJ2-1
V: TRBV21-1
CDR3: CASSKEEVGQAVVHNEQFF
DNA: TGTGCCAGCAGCAAAGAAGAGGTGGGACAGGCGGTAGTGCACAATGAGCAGTTCTTC

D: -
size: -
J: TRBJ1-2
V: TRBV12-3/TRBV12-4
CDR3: CASRIDSATDYTF
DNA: TGTGCCAGCAGGATCGACAGCGCTACTGACTACACCTTC